These T cell receptor beta chains were read from a single sample in a study of vaccination effects on CD4 cells after COVID-19. Sequencing was performed with immunoSEQ multiplex PCR; in TCRdb, only in-frame clones are kept and a portion is missing. The table has under 50,000 clones, approximately 84% seen once. These receptors are not linked to any known antigen. Sequencing was performed on CD4+ T cells from PBMCs cultured with HCoV-NL63 spike peptides, taken after COVID-19 vaccination. The receptor set was obtained from a human donor who received a COVID-19 vaccine. Some clones in this sample may be carry-over from other donors' samples. The conserved cysteine and the conserved F or W are not part of the CDR3 here.

>TRBV7-2|TRBJ1-2
ASSSYRDRENYGYT
>TRBV6-6|TRBJ1-3
ASTATPGNTIY
>TRBV6-5|TRBJ1-1
ASRVDRGHTEAF
>TRBV4-2|TRBJ2-2
ASSQAALAGGELF
>TRBV3-1/TRBV3-2|TRBJ1-2
ASSQVATNYGYT
>TRBV7-2|TRBJ1-1
ASSLEGVLRTEAF
>TRBV5-8|TRBJ2-3
ASSLGTALVFGLDTQY
>TRBV24-1|TRBJ2-1
ATSDPVAHNEQF
>TRBV5-6|TRBJ1-5
ASSLQGVSNQPQH
>TRBV20-1|TRBJ1-5
SAKGHQPQH
>TRBV19|TRBJ1-3
ASSIAGTGNTIY
>TRBV29-1|TRBJ1-4
SASSSSRGNEKLF
>TRBV24-1|TRBJ2-2
ATSDSVSTGELF
>TRBV3-1/TRBV3-2|TRBJ1-1
ASSQEWGFLTEAF
>TRBV5-5|TRBJ2-6
ASRDTSGANVLT
>TRBV29-1|TRBJ2-2
SVALRGEELF
>TRBV15|TRBJ1-5
ATSRGQINQPQH
>TRBV30|TRBJ1-3
AWRLQQGVTGNTIY
>TRBV10-3|TRBJ1-1
AIREGQEDAEAF
>TRBV3-1/TRBV3-2|TRBJ2-3
ASSRGGTDTQY
>TRBV7-2|TRBJ2-2
ASSFSSGYTGELF
>TRBV25-1|TRBJ2-2
ASSELGRDSLAELF
>TRBV5-1|TRBJ2-2
ASSWVAGDTGELF
>TRBV9|TRBJ1-6
ASSVGPQPYNSPLH
>TRBV7-9|TRBJ1-1
ASSSRPTPGTEAF
>TRBV20-1|TRBJ1-5
SASSTGGNQPQH
>TRBV11-2|TRBJ1-1
ASSSTGGWLNTEAF
>TRBV5-8|TRBJ2-3
ASSLRARASTDTQY
>TRBV6-5|TRBJ2-1
ASSLLAGGGDEQF
>TRBV7-2|TRBJ1-3
ASSSETGSGNTIY
>TRBV15|TRBJ1-1
ATSRDWRVSNTEAF
>TRBV7-7|TRBJ2-5
ASGVGGQETQY
>TRBV27|TRBJ2-1
ASSLSNSARSEQF
>TRBV24-1|TRBJ2-3
ATSAALAGITDTQY
>TRBV5-4|TRBJ1-3
ASSSKAGSVGDTIY
>TRBV6-5|TRBJ1-4
ASSYANEKLF
>TRBV30|TRBJ1-6
AWNQQTASPLH
>TRBV20-1|TRBJ2-5
SASGPSGGAFETQY
>TRBV7-3|TRBJ2-4
ASSADREDIQY
>TRBV7-3|TRBJ1-6
ASSLTGRADSPLH
>TRBV11-3|TRBJ2-1
ASSLSGGYEQF
>TRBV18|TRBJ1-5
ASSPPAGGSNQPQH
>TRBV7-8|TRBJ2-1
ASSLASNLAGESYNEQF
>TRBV2|TRBJ1-6
ASSQPGRPNSPLH
>TRBV5-1|TRBJ1-1
ASSPGMNTEAF
>TRBV4-1|TRBJ1-2
ASSQHSLSGSYGYT
>TRBV7-2|TRBJ1-4
ASSLVGGLNEKLF
>TRBV6-5|TRBJ1-2
ASRRSPRDLGYT
>TRBV10-3|TRBJ1-2
AISVEGSYYGYT
>TRBV27|TRBJ2-3
ASSLSREATQY
>TRBV19|TRBJ1-3
ASSISTANVENTIY
>TRBV7-7|TRBJ2-1
ASSPAGTGLNEQF
>TRBV4-2|TRBJ1-3
ASSQDGGYSGNTIY
>TRBV28|TRBJ2-6
ASSITGSGANVLT
>TRBV5-1|TRBJ2-5
ASSLRLAGGQETQY